Sequencing of this T cell receptor (beta chain) was carried out in a study of blood T cell repertoires in COVID-19. As for the study in general: Sample material is recorded as cDNA or gDNA derived from T cells, B-cell-depleted T cells, or PBMCs.

Deletions cut 0 bases from V and 10 bases from J, with 17 bases between. CDR1 and CDR2 (germline): SGHRS, YFSETQ. The CDR3 extends over 15 amino acids. The data were produced by immunoSEQ multiplex PCR, yet TCRdb's version contains in-frame clones alone and is incomplete. This sample carries more than 200,000 clones, 85% to 90% of them seen once, and the ten largest clones take roughly 4.1%. Material: peripheral blood. This TCR came from a man aged 50-60 years with acute or convalescent COVID-19. The chain combines TRBV5-1 with TRBJ2-1; tentative D call: TRBD2 (7 bases). The CDR3 is CASSLAGGRGEEQFF. Here the CDR3 DNA reads TGCGCCAGCAGCTTGGCCGGGGGGCGAGGGGAAGAGCAGTTCTTC.